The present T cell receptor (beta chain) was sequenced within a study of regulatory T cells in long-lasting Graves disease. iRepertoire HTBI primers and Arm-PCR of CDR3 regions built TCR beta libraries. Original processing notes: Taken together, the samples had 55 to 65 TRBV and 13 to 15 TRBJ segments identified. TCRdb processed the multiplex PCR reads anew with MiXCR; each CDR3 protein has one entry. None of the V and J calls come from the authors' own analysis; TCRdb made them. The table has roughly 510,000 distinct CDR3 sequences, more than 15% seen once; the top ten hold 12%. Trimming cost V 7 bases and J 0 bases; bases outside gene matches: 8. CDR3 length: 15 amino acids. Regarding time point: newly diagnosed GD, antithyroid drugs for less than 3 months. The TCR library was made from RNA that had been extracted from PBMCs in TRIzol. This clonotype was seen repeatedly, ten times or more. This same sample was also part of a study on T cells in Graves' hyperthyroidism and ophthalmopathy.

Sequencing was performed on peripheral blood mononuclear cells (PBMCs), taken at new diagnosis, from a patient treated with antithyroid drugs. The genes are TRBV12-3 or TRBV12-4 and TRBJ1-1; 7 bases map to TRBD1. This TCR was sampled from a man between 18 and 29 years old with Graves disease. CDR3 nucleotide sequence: TGTGCCAGCACCCTCCAGGGGGGCTTGAACACTGAAGCTTTCTTT. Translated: CASTLQGGLNTEAFF.